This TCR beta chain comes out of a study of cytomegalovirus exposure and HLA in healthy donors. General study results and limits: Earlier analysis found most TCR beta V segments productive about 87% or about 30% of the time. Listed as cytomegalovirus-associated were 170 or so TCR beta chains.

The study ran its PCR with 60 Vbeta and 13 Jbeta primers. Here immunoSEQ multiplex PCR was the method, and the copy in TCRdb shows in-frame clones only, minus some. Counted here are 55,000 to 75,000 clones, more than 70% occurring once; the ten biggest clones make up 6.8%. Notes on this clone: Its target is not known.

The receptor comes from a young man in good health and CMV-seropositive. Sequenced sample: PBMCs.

The CDR3 DNA sequence: TGTGCCAGCAGCGGCACTAGCGGGGGGCAAGATACGCAGTATTTT. Translated: CASSGTSGGQDTQYF. The rearrangement uses TRBV6-6 and TRBJ2-3; 12 nucleotides match TRBD2. There are 15 residues in the CDR3. With 6 bases clipped from V and 5 bases from J, the junction kept 6 bases outside the gene matches. Germline V gene lookup returns CDR1 MNHNY and CDR2 SVGAGI (reference sequence).